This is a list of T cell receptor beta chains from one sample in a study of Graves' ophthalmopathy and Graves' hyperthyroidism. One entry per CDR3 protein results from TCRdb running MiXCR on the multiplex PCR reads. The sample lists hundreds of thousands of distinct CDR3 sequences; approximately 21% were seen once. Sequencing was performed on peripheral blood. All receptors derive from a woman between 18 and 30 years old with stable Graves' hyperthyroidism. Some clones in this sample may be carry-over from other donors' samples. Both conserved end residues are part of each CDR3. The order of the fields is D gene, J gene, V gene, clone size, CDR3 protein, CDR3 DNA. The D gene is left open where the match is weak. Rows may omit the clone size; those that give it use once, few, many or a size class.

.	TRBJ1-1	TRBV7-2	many	CASSLSERTYGVNTEAFF	TGTGCCAGCAGCTTAAGCGAGCGAACCTATGGGGTGAACACTGAAGCTTTCTTT
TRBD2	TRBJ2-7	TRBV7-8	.	CASSPLGVGGMNEQYF	TGTGCCAGCAGTCCTCTCGGTGTCGGGGGGATGAACGAGCAGTACTTC
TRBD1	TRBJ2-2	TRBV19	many	CASSTGGRGQGATGELFF	TGTGCCAGTAGTACCGGGGGTAGGGGACAGGGGGCAACCGGGGAGCTGTTTTTT
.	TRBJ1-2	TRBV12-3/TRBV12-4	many	CASRRTTSGTEYYGYTF	TGTGCCAGCAGGCGTACAACCTCCGGGACGGAGTACTATGGCTACACCTTC
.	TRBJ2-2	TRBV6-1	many	CASSEMGKGGELFF	TGTGCCAGCAGTGAAATGGGAAAAGGCGGGGAGCTGTTTTTT
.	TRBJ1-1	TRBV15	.	CATSRETITEAFF	TGTGCCACCAGCAGAGAAACCATCACTGAAGCTTTCTTT
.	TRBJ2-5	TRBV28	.	CASSFHGKQETQYF	TGTGCCAGCAGTTTTCACGGGAAACAAGAGACCCAGTACTTC
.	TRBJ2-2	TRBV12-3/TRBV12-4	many	CASIGLGASANTGELFF	TGTGCCAGCATTGGACTGGGGGCTAGCGCGAACACCGGGGAGCTGTTTTTT
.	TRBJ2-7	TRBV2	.	CASLAASYEQYF	TGTGCCAGTCTAGCTGCATCCTACGAGCAGTACTTC
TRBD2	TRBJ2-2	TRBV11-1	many	CASSPTLVSGGAVTGELFF	TGTGCCAGCAGCCCCACTCTTGTTAGCGGGGGGGCCGTAACCGGGGAGCTGTTTTTT
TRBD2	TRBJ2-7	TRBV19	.	CASSMERGYEQYF	TGTGCCAGTAGTATGGAGCGGGGCTACGAGCAGTACTTC
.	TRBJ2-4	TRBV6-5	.	CASSHSFLEAKNIKYF	TGTGCCAGCAGCCACTCATTTCTAGAGGCCAAAAACATTAAGTACTTC
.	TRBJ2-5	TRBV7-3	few	CASSLTVLIIPQYF	TGTGCCAGCAGCTTAACGGTGCTCATTATCCCCCAGTACTTC
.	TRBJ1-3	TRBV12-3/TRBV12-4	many	CTSTTGVSGNTIYF	TGTACCAGCACTACGGGGGTATCCGGAAACACCATATATTTT
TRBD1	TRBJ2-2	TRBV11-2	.	CASSRTTGESGELFF	TGTGCCAGCAGCCGTACGACAGGGGAGTCCGGGGAGCTGTTTTTT
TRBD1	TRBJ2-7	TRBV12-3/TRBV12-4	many	CASRFGIQGSPYEQYF	TGTGCCAGCAGGTTCGGGATACAGGGGAGCCCCTACGAGCAGTACTTC
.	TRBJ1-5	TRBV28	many	CATRVGGADVEPQHF	TGTGCCACCCGGGTAGGGGGGGCGGACGTGGAGCCCCAGCATTTT
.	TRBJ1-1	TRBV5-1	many	CASSRGGSRMNTEAFF	TGCGCCAGCAGCCGGGGGGGGTCCCGAATGAACACTGAAGCTTTCTTT
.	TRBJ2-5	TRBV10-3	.	CAISDLAGKQETQYF	TGTGCCATCAGTGATCTTGCGGGAAAACAAGAGACCCAGTACTTC
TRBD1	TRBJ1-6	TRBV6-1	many	CASSTDRGDSYNSPLHF	TGTGCCAGCAGTACGGACAGGGGAGATTCCTATAATTCACCCCTCCACTTT
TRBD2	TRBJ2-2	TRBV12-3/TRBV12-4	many	CASSRLARDTGELFF	TGTGCCAGCAGTCGACTAGCGAGGGACACCGGGGAGCTGTTTTTT
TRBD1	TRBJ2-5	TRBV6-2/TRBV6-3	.	CASSYRGQGEETQYF	TGTGCCAGCAGTTACCGAGGACAGGGGGAAGAGACCCAGTACTTC
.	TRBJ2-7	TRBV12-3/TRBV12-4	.	CASSQGFGYEQYF	TGTGCCAGCAGCCAGGGGTTCGGGTACGAGCAGTACTTC
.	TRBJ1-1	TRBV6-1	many	CASSDHREKAFF	TGTGCCAGCAGTGATCACAGGGAGAAAGCTTTCTTT
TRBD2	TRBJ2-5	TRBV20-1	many	CSAKRPRGGQETQYF	TGCAGTGCTAAACGTCCGCGGGGGGGTCAAGAGACCCAGTACTTC
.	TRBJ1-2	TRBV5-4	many	CASSLVGAGGYTF	TGTGCCAGCAGCTTGGTGGGGGCCGGCGGCTACACCTTC
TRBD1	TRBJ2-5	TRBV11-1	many	CASSPQGGDRGWRETQYF	TGTGCCAGCAGCCCCCAGGGAGGGGACAGGGGATGGCGAGAGACCCAGTACTTC
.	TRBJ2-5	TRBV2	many	CASGRVETQYF	TGTGCCAGCGGCAGGGTTGAGACCCAGTACTTC
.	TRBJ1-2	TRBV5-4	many	CASSLVGARSRDRNGYTF	TGTGCCAGCAGCTTGGTGGGAGCCCGGTCCAGGGATAGAAATGGCTACACCTTC
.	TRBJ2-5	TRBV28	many	CASSSPQETQYF	TGTGCCAGCAGTAGCCCTCAAGAGACCCAGTACTTC
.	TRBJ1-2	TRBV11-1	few	CASAQGQGNRGYTF	TGTGCCAGCGCCCAGGGCCAGGGTAATCGTGGCTACACCTTC
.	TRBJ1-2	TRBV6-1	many	CASSADPIYGYTF	TGTGCCAGCAGTGCTGACCCAATCTATGGCTACACCTTC
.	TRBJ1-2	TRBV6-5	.	CASSTLGIGYTF	TGTGCCAGCAGTACTTTGGGTATAGGCTACACCTTC
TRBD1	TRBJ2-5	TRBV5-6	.	CASSLLGGQGQETQYF	TGTGCCAGCAGCCTGCTGGGTGGACAGGGACAAGAGACCCAGTACTTC
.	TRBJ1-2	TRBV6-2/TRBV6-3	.	CASSYGARGGYGYTF	TGTGCCAGCAGTTACGGAGCCAGGGGAGGCTATGGCTACACCTTC
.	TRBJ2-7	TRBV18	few	CASSPASDSYEQYF	TGTGCCAGCTCACCAGCAAGCGACAGTTACGAGCAGTACTTC
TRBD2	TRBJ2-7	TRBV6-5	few	CASSYGAGAYEQYF	TGTGCCAGCAGTTATGGAGCGGGGGCCTACGAGCAGTACTTC
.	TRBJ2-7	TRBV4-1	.	CASSQNFYEQYF	TGCGCCAGCAGCCAAAATTTTTACGAGCAGTACTTC
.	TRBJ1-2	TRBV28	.	CASSSQSGASGYTF	TGTGCCAGCAGTTCCCAGTCGGGGGCAAGCGGCTACACCTTC
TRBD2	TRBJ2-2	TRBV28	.	CASSFLSGANTGELFF	TGTGCCAGCAGTTTCTTGAGCGGGGCGAACACCGGGGAGCTGTTTTTT
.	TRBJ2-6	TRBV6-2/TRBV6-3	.	CASSYRTRGDGANVLTF	TGTGCCAGCAGTTACCGAACCCGCGGGGACGGGGCCAACGTCCTGACTTTC
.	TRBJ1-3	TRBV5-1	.	CASSQEGPGNTIYF	TGCGCCAGCAGCCAAGAGGGACCCGGAAACACCATATATTTT
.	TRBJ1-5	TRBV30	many	CAWSPGDGQPQHF	TGTGCCTGGAGTCCAGGGGACGGTCAGCCCCAGCATTTT
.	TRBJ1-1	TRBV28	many	CATRGQEDPEAFF	TGTGCCACACGGGGTCAGGAAGACCCCGAAGCTTTCTTT
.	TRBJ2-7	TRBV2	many	CASSEGVVYLAEQYF	TGTGCCAGCAGTGAAGGGGTAGTTTATTTGGCCGAGCAGTACTTC
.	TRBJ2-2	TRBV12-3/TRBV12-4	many	CASSLRQSNTGELFF	TGTGCCAGCAGTTTACGGCAGTCTAACACCGGGGAGCTGTTTTTT
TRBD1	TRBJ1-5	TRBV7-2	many	CASSKDRAPQPQHF	TGTGCCAGCAGCAAAGACAGGGCCCCCCAGCCCCAGCATTTT
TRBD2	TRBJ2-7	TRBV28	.	CASSSPGGAYEQYF	TGTGCCAGCAGTTCCCCGGGGGGAGCCTACGAGCAGTACTTC
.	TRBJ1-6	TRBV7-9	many	CASSKPSDSPLHF	TGTGCCAGCAGCAAGCCGTCGGATTCACCCCTCCACTTT
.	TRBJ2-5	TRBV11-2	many	CASSSGFRIQYF	TGTGCCAGCAGCTCGGGGTTTCGTATCCAGTACTTC